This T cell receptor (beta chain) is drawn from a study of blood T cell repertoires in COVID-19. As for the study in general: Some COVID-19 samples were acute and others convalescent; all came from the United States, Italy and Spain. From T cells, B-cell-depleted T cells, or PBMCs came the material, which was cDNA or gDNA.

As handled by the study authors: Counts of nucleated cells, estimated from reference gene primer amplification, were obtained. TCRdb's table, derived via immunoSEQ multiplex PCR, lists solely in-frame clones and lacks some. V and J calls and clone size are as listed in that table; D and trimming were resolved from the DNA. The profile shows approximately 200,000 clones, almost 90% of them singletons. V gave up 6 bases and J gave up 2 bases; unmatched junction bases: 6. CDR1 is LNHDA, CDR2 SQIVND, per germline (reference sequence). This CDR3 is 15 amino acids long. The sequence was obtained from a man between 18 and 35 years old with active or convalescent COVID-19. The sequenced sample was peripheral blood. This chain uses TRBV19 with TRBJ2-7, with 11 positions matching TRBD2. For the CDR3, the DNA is TGTGCCAGTAGCTCCGGGACTAGCGGTCCCTACGAGCAGTACTTC. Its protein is CASSSGTSGPYEQYF.